These 18 T cell receptor beta chains came from one sample sequenced in a study of radiation and T cells in renal cell carcinoma. Sequencing was performed with immunoSEQ multiplex PCR; in TCRdb, only in-frame clones are kept and a portion is missing. The sample includes around 74,000 clones, 83% seen only once; the top ten take around 2.5%. The time point is: blood 4 weeks post-SBRT, at nephrectomy. Indicated treatment: 15 Gy SBRT to primary tumor, nephrectomy 4 weeks later. This specimen consisted of blood, obtained from a patient whose treatment included radiotherapy and nephrectomy. All receptors come from a woman aged 55-69 years with renal cell carcinoma.

The chain is built from TRBV7-9 and TRBJ1-1; D not certain. Germline CDR1 SEHNR, CDR2 FQNEAQ (reference sequence). V lost 1 base and J 2 bases, leaving 11 bases between the germline ends. This CDR3 region has 15 residues. Written as DNA, the CDR3 is TGTGCCAGCAGCTTAGTCTCCGGATTTAACACTGAAGCTTTCTTT. Encoded protein: CASSLVSGFNTEAFF. Complete variable domain (other parts from reference TRBV7-9 and TRBJ1-1): DTGVSQNPRHKITKRGQNVTFRCDPISEHNRLYWYRQTLGQGPEFLTYFQNEAQLEKSRLLSDRFSAERPKGSFSTLEIQRTEQGDSAMYLCASSLVSGFNTEAFFGQGTRLTVV.

The rearrangement links TRBV28 to TRBJ1-5, with TRBD1 matching over 7 bases. The CDR3 is 14 amino acids. After removal of 1 base from V and 4 bases from J, the junction contained 1 base not matched to a gene. CDR1 and CDR2 from the germline V gene are MDHEN and SYDVKM. The CDR3 loop is CASSLLQGNQPQHF. The CDR3 DNA reads as TGTGCCAGCAGTTTATTACAGGGGAATCAGCCCCAGCATTTT.

In DNA form, the CDR3 reads TGTGCCAGCAGCCCAGACCCCGGGGGCGCCGCTTTCTTT. Amino acids: CASSPDPGGAAFF. This chain connects TRBV7-2 to TRBJ1-1; tentative D call: TRBD1 (6 bases). The V gene lost 5 bases and the J gene lost 11 bases, with 18 bases spanning the gap. CDR1 SGHTA and CDR2 FQGNSA come from the germline V gene. This CDR3 has 13 residues.

This clone was seen a single time. CDR3 bases: TGTGCCAGCAGCCCTCGACCCCGGGGGGCGCAGTATTTT. Its protein product is CASSPRPRGAQYF. The chain couples TRBV27 to TRBJ2-3, with 7 bases fitting TRBD2. V dropped 6 bases and J dropped 10; count of bases not matched to a gene: 10. The CDR3 totals 13 residues. CDR1 and CDR2 (germline): MNHEY, SMNVEV (reference sequence).

CDR3 sequence (DNA): TGTGCCAGCAGCTCATTAGCGGGACTTGGGTACAATGAGCAGTTCTTC. Amino acid sequence: CASSSLAGLGYNEQFF. The chain has TRBV7-9 and TRBJ2-1; TRBD2 matches 8 bases. With 4 bases clipped from V and 4 bases from J, the junction kept 9 bases outside the gene matches. The CDR3 loop spans 16 amino acids. Germline loops: CDR1 SEHNR, CDR2 FQNEAQ (reference sequence).

This rearrangement joins TRBV4-1 to TRBJ2-3; 11 bases line up with TRBD2. CDR3 length: 16 residues. From germline, CDR1 is MGHRA and CDR2 YSYEKL. Trimming took 1 base from V and 2 from J; bases not matched to a gene: 2. CDR3: CASSQGLAGLTDTQYF. The CDR3 DNA reads as TGCGCCAGCAGCCAAGGACTAGCGGGACTCACAGATACGCAGTATTTT.

This clone was counted a few times. The CDR3 reads CSVVLPVGTASANYGYTF. CDR3 coding DNA: TGCAGCGTTGTACTTCCCGTGGGGACAGCCTCGGCTAACTATGGCTACACCTTC. The chain couples TRBV29-1 to TRBJ1-2; 7 bases are a match to TRBD1. The CDR3 spans 18 residues. CDR1 SQVTM and CDR2 ANQGSEA come from the germline V gene. With V trimmed by 4 bases and J by 0 bases, 17 bases remained unmatched.

This clone was counted ten times or more. The V gene is TRBV6-4, the J gene TRBJ1-2; D is uncertain. There are 13 residues in the CDR3. V lost 2 bases and J lost 9, with 13 bases in between. Germline CDR1 and CDR2: MRHNA and SNTAGT. The CDR3 nucleotides are TGTGCCAGCAGTGACCCTTACGGGAGGAGCTACACCTTC. It specifies CASSDPYGRSYTF.

V and J are TRBV2 and TRBJ1-5; TRBD1 is a possible D gene (6 bases). This CDR3 region has 15 residues. V was clipped by 6 bases and J by 5 bases, with 17 bases between them. Germline-derived CDR1 and CDR2 are SNHLY and FYNNEI. CDR3 loop: CASSLQGAPDQPQHF. CDR3 coding DNA: TGTGCCAGCAGCCTACAGGGAGCCCCCGATCAGCCCCAGCATTTT. The whole variable domain, remainder taken from reference TRBV2 and TRBJ1-5, is EPEVTQTPSHQVTQMGQEVILRCVPISNHLYFYWYRQILGQKVEFLVSFYNNEISEKSEIFDDQFSVERPDGSNFTLKIRSTKLEDSAMYFCASSLQGAPDQPQHFGDGTRLSIL.

The chain joins TRBV5-4 to TRBJ2-5; 8 nucleotides agree with TRBD2. V lost 4 bases to trimming and J lost 1 base; unmatched junction nucleotides: 15. In germline, CDR1 is SGHNT, CDR2 YYREEE (reference sequence). This CDR3 is built from 18 residues. Written as DNA, the CDR3 is TGTGCCAGCAGCCTCACCCTCTTGGCGGGGGGCGCCCAAGAGACCCAGTACTTC. Translated: CASSLTLLAGGAQETQYF.

This chain joins TRBV28 and TRBJ1-2, with D maybe TRBD1 (5 bases). Per the germline V gene, CDR1 is MDHEN and CDR2 is SYDVKM. V was pared by 6 bases and J by 5 bases, with 16 bases between. The CDR3 is 14 residues long. CDR3 sequence: CASRTRGLDYGYTF. DNA of the CDR3: TGTGCCAGCAGAACGAGGGGCCTGGATTATGGCTACACCTTC.

The V gene is TRBV21-1, the J gene TRBJ1-1. TRBV21-1 is classified as a pseudogene. The CDR3 extends over 15 amino acids. The CDR3 coding sequence is TGTGCCAGCAGCAAAGGCTCGGGGGGCAACACTGAAGCTTTCTTT. As protein: CASSKGSGGNTEAFF.

The rearrangement joins TRBV28 to TRBJ2-3, with 9 bases that match TRBD1. The CDR3 runs 16 residues. The V segment lost 7 bases and the J segment 0 bases; nucleotides outside the gene matches: 8. CDR1 is MDHEN, CDR2 SYDVKM, per germline. CDR3 loop: CASINPGQGSTDTQYF. Here the CDR3 DNA reads TGTGCCAGCATAAACCCGGGACAGGGTAGCACAGATACGCAGTATTTT.

The sample holds one count of this clone. The chain couples TRBV28 to TRBJ1-5, with D possibly TRBD1 on 5 matching bases. The CDR3 consists of 16 residues. Trimming removed 4 bases from V and 0 bases from J, with 13 bases in between. Germline values: CDR1 MDHEN, CDR2 SYDVKM. CDR3 sequence (DNA): TGTGCCAGCAGTTGGGCCCGGGGGGGTAGCAATCAGCCCCAGCATTTT. Amino acids: CASSWARGGSNQPQHF.

The table lists this clone with a few counts. This chain links TRBV4-1 with TRBJ1-6, with 7 positions matching TRBD1. From germline, CDR1 is MGHRA and CDR2 YSYEKL. The CDR3 has 15 residues. J lost 5 bases, V lost 3 bases, and 4 bases had no gene match. DNA of the CDR3: TGCGCCAGCAGCCATAAAGGGGGCAATAATTCACCCCTCCACTTT. Protein: CASSHKGGNNSPLHF.

Concerning this clone: This sample includes further DNA sequences coding for the same CDR3. The chain joins TRBV9 to TRBJ2-3; TRBD2 aligns across 11 bases. CDR1 is SGDLS and CDR2 is YYNGEE in the germline V gene. The V gene end was trimmed by 0 bases and the J gene end by 1 base; junction bases not matched to a gene: 1. This CDR3 is 16 amino acids long. DNA of the CDR3: TGTGCCAGCAGCGTAGAACTAGCGGGAGGCACAGATACGCAGTATTTT. Translated: CASSVELAGGTDTQYF.

The chain joins TRBV10-3 to TRBJ1-2; a possible D gene is TRBD1 (5 bases). Germline CDR1 is ENHRY and CDR2 is SYGVKD. The length of the CDR3 is 14 residues. The germline V and J ends were trimmed by 3 bases and 5 bases, with 13 bases remaining between them. CDR3 loop: CAISDSGPGYGYTF. The DNA of the CDR3 is TGTGCCATCAGTGATTCAGGGCCAGGTTATGGCTACACCTTC.

The rearrangement uses TRBV2 and TRBJ1-1; D is perhaps TRBD1 (5 bases). The ends were cut back, 3 bases at V and 2 bases at J, with 10 bases in the middle. CDR1 is SNHLY and CDR2 is FYNNEI in the germline V gene. The CDR3 sequence is 14 residues long. CDR3 protein: CASSDNTGNTEAFF. For the CDR3, the DNA is TGTGCCAGCAGTGATAACACAGGAAACACTGAAGCTTTCTTT.